This TCR beta chain is from a study of cytomegalovirus exposure and HLA in healthy donors. Germline V gene sequence: CDR1 SGHVS, CDR2 FQNEAQ. The length of the CDR3 is 19 residues. V shed 5 bases, J shed 5 bases, and the junction held 15 bases outside the gene matches. The study ran its PCR with 60 Vbeta and 13 Jbeta primers. The method was immunoSEQ multiplex PCR; TCRdb's version includes in-frame clones alone and lacks a portion of them. Of hundreds of thousands of clones listed, 78% were seen once; the top ten hold about 0.47%. Broader study findings: TCR beta sequences reportedly predicted most subjects' HLA-A and HLA-B alleles accurately.

Comment on this clone: Antigen unknown.

The TCR was taken from a boy between 5 and 17 years old in good health and CMV-seronegative. The source material was PBMCs. The chain carries TRBV7-8 and TRBJ1-4; TRBD1 matches 12 bases. The CDR3 here is CASSPKRPGQGALNEKLFF. The CDR3 nucleotides read TGTGCCAGCAGCCCAAAGCGCCCGGGACAGGGGGCCCTAAATGAAAAACTGTTTTTT.